This T cell receptor (beta chain) stems from a study of cytomegalovirus exposure and HLA in healthy donors. Study information: Falling in the Caucasian-associated ancestry cluster were roughly 86% of 398 genotyped donors.

Trimming pared 5 bases from V and 0 bases from J, leaving 14 bases between. Looked up from germline, CDR1 is MGHDK and CDR2 is SYGVNS. This CDR3 comprises 15 residues. Primers included in the PCR were 60 Vbeta and 13 Jbeta primers. Libraries were prepared by immunoSEQ multiplex PCR; TCRdb keeps only in-frame clonotypes and omits some of them. The sample has about 160,000 clones; 80% are singletons. The V and J genes are TRBV25-1 and TRBJ2-7, with a weak D call TRBD1 (6 bases). The sequenced sample consisted of PBMCs. This sequence originates from a man younger than 40 in good health and CMV-seronegative. CDR3 nucleotide sequence: TGTGCCAGCAGTCAAACAGGGTCCAACTCCTACGAGCAGTACTTC. It codes for CASSQTGSNSYEQYF.